This TCR beta chain is from a study of T cell responses to AZD1222 COVID-19 vaccine. V lost 3 bases to trimming and J lost 4 bases, with 11 bases between them. The germline V gene has CDR1 SGDLS and CDR2 YYNGEE. This CDR3 contains 14 residues. Of note for this clone: Its antigen is undetermined.

The assay was immunoSEQ multiplex PCR, and TCRdb's table has in-frame clones only and misses some. Of some 150,000 clones listed, approximately 94% are singletons. General study points: Mostly white British, mostly female donors; authors suggested clonal diversity may be underestimated. Seropositivity was recorded at baseline in only a handful of AZD1222 recipients. Per reports, nearly half of all spike-specific TCRs target regions that are unmutated in variants.

The V call is TRBV9, the J call TRBJ1-3; D unclear. This sample comprised peripheral blood, obtained on day 0 of AZD1222 vaccination. This receptor was obtained from an adult in good health. This chain's CDR3 is CASSALEGGNTIYF. CDR3 coding DNA: TGTGCCAGCAGCGCCTTAGAGGGCGGAAACACCATATATTTT.